This TCR beta chain was identified in a study of shared clonotypes between healthy human individuals. Study in general: Each donor's CD8 memory used one plate, CD8 naive two, each CD4 subset three.

The material for each subset, its genomic DNA, was split evenly across several immunoSEQ plates. Clones were read by immunoSEQ multiplex PCR, and TCRdb kept only the in-frame ones, dropping some. The data show more than 2 million clones, with 93% seen just once and more than 1.5% held by the top ten. CD8 cells classed as naive were CD45RO-negative and positively selected for CCR7, excluding terminally differentiated effector memory CD45RA+ cells. All donors were healthy HIV-negative adults lacking recent acute infections or vaccinations. The sample comprised naive CD8+ T cells from PBMCs. The sequence was collected from a man younger than 35 in good health. Some clones in this sample may be carry-over from other donors' samples.

CDR3 coding DNA: TGTGCTAGTGGTTCCACAGGGGGCGAGGGCCCTTTGGGGACCCAGTACTTC. It encodes CASGSTGGEGPLGTQYF. The chain links TRBV12-5 to TRBJ2-5; TRBD1 matches 9 bases. Germline V gene sequence: CDR1 LGHNT, CDR2 FRNRAP. The V and J ends lost 4 bases and 7 bases, in that order; junction bases with no gene match: 16. The CDR3 runs to 17 residues.